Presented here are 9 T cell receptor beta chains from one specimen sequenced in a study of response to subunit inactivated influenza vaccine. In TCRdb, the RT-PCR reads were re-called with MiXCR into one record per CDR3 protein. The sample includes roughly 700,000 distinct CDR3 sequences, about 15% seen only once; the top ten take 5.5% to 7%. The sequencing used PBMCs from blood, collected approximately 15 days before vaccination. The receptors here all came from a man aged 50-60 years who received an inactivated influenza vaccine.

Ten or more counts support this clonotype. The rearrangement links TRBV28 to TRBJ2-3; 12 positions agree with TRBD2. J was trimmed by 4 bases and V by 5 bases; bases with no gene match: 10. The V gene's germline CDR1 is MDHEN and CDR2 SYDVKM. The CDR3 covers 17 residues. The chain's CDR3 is CASSLAGGPRGADTQYF. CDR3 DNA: TGTGCCAGCAGTCTAGCGGGAGGGCCGAGGGGGGCAGATACGCAGTATTTT.

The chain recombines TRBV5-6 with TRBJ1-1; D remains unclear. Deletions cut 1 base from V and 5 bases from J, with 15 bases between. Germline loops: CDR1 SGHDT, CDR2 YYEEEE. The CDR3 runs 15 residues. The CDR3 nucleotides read TGTGCCAGCAGCTTGCGAGGGATGGGAGGGACTGAAGCTTTCTTT. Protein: CASSLRGMGGTEAFF.

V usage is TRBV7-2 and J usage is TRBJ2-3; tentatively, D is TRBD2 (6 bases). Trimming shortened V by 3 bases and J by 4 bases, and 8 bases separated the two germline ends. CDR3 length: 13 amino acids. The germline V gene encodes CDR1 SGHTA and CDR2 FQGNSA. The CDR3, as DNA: TGTGCCAGCAGCTTCCGGAGGGCAGATACGCAGTATTTT. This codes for CASSFRRADTQYF.

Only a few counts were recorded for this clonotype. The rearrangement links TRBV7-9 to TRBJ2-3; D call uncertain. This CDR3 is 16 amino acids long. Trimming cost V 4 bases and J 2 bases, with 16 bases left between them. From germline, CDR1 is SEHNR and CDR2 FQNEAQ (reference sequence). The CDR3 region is CASSSGRVPYTDTQYF. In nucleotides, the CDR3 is TGTGCCAGCAGCTCAGGTCGGGTCCCTTACACAGATACGCAGTATTTT.

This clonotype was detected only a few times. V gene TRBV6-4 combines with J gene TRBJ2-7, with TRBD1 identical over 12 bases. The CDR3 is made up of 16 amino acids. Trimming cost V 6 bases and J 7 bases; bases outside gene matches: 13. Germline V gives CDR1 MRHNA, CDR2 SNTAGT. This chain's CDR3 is CASRQLPGQGAWEQYF. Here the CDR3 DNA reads TGTGCCAGCAGACAACTTCCGGGACAGGGGGCATGGGAGCAGTACTTC.

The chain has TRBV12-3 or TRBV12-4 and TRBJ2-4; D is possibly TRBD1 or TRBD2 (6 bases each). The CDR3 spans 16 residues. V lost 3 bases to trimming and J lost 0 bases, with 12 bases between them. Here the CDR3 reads CASSFEQGLAKNIQYF. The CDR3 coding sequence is TGTGCCAGCAGTTTTGAACAGGGACTAGCCAAAAACATTCAGTACTTC.

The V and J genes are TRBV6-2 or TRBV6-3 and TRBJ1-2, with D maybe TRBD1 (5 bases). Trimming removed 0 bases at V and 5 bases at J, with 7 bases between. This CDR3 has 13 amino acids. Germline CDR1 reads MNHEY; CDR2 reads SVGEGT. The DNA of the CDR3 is TGTGCCAGCAGTTACTCGGGGGTTTATGGCTACACCTTC. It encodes CASSYSGVYGYTF.

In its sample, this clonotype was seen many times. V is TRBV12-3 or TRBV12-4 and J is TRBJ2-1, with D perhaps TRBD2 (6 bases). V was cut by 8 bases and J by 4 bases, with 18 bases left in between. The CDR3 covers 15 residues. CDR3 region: CASSNVGGTYNEQFF. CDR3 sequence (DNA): TGTGCCAGCTCCAACGTCGGCGGGACTTACAATGAGCAGTTCTTC.

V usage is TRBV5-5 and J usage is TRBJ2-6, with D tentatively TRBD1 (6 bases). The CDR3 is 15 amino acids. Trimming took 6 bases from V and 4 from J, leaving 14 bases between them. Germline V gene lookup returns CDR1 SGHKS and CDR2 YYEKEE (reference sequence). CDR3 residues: CASKVGATGANVLTF. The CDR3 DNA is TGTGCCAGCAAGGTGGGGGCGACCGGGGCCAACGTCCTGACTTTC.